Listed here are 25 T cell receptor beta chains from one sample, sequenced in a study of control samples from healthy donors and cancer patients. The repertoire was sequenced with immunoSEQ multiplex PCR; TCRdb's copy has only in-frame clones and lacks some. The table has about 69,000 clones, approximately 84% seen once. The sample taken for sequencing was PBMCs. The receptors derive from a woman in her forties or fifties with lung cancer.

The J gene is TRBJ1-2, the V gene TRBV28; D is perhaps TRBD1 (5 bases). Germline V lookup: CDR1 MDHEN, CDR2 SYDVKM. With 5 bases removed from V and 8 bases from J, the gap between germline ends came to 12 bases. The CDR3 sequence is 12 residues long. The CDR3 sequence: CASSADQGGYTF. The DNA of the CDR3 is TGTGCCAGCAGTGCGGACCAGGGAGGCTACACCTTC.

CDR3 amino acids: CASSFGQGGPEAFF. CDR3 in DNA: TGTGCCAGCAGCTTTGGGCAGGGCGGTCCTGAAGCTTTCTTT. This chain joins TRBV11-2 and TRBJ1-1, with D possibly TRBD1 on 5 matching bases. V was clipped by 3 bases and J by 6 bases, with 14 bases between them. Germline CDR1 and CDR2: SGHAT and FQNNGV. The CDR3 is 14 residues long.

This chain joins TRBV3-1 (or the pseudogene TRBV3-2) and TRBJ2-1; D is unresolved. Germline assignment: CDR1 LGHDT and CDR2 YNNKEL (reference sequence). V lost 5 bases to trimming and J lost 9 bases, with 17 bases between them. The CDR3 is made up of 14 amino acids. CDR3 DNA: TGTGCCAGCAGCGCAGATCCTTCTGAACGTGAGCAGTTCTTC. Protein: CASSADPSEREQFF.

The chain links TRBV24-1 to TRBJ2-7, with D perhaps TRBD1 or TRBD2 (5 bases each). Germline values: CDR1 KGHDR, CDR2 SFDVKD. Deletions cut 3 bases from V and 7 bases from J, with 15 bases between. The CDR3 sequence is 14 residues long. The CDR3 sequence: CATSDGTGSLEQYF. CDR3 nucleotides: TGTGCCACCAGTGATGGGACGGGGAGCTTGGAGCAGTACTTC.

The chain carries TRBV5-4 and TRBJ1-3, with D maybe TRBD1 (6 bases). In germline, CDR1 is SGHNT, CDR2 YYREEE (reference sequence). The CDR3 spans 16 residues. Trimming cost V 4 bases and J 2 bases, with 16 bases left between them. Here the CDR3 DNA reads TGTGCCAGCAGCCCGGAGACCGGGACACCTGGAAACACCATATATTTT. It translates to CASSPETGTPGNTIYF.

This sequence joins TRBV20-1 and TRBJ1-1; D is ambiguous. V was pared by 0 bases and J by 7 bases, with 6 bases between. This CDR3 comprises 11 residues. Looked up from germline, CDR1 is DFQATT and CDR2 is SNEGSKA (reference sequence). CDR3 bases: TGCAGTGCTAGAGAGGGGTTTGAAGCTTTCTTT. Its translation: CSAREGFEAFF.

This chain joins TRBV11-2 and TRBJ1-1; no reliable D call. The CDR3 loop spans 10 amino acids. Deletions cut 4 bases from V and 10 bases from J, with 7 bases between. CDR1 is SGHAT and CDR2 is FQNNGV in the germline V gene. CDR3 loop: CASSSLGAFF. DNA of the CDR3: TGTGCCAGCAGCTCCCTCGGAGCTTTCTTT.

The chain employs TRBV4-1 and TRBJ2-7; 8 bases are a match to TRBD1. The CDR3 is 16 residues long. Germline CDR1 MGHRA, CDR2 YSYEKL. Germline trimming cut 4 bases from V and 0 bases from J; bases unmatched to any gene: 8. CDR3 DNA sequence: TGCGCCAGCAGCCCAACCCGGACAGGGTCCTCCTACGAGCAGTACTTC. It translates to CASSPTRTGSSYEQYF.

The CDR3, as DNA: TGTGCCAGCTCACCACCGGACAGGGGACTCTTAGGGACCCAGTACTTC. This encodes CASSPPDRGLLGTQYF. This rearrangement joins TRBV18 to TRBJ2-5; 9 positions match TRBD1. V was clipped by 0 bases and J by 7 bases; unmatched bases: 9. Germline CDR1 KGHSH, CDR2 LQKENI. This CDR3 region has 16 residues.

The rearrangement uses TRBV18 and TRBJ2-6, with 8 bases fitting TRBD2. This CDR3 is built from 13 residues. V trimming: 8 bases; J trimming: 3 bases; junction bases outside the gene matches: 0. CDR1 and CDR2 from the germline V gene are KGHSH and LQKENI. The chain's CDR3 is CASSGSGANVLTF. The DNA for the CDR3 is TGTGCCAGCAGCGGGAGTGGGGCCAACGTCCTGACTTTC. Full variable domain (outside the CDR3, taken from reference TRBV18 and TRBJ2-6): NAGVMQNPRHLVRRRGQEARLRCSPMKGHSHVYWYRQLPEEGLKFMVYLQKENIIDESGMPKERFSAEFPKEGPSILRIQQVVRGDSAAYFCASSGSGANVLTFGAGSRLTVL.

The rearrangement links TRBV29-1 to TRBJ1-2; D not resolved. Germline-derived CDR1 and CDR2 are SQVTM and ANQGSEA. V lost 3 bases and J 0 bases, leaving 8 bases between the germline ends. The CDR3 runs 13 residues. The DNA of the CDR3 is TGCAGCGTTGATCCCAACTCTAACTATGGCTACACCTTC. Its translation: CSVDPNSNYGYTF.

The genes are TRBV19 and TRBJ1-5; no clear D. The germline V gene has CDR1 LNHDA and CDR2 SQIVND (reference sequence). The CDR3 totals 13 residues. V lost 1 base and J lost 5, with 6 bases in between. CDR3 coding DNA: TGTGCCAGTAGTATAGTACTAGATCAGCCCCAGCATTTT. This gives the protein CASSIVLDQPQHF.

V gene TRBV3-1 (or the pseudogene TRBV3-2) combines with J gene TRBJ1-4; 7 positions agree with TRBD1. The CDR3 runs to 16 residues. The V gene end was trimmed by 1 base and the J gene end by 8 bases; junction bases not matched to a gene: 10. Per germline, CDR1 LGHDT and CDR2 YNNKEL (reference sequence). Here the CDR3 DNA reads TGTGCCAGCAGCCAAGTTGGGAACAGGGGACAGGAAAAACTGTTTTTT. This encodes CASSQVGNRGQEKLFF.

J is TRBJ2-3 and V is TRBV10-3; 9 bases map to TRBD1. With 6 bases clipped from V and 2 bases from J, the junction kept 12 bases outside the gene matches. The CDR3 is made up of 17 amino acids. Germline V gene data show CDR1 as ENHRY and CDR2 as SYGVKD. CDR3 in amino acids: CAIRGPRTGDYTDTQYF. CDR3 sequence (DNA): TGTGCCATCAGGGGCCCGAGGACAGGGGATTACACAGATACGCAGTATTTT.

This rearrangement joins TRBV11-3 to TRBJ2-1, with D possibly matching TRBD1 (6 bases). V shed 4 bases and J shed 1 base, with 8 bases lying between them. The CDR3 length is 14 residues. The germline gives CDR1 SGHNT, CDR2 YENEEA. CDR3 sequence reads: CASSSRGSYNEQFF. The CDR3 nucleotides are TGTGCCAGCAGCTCCAGGGGATCCTACAATGAGCAGTTCTTC.

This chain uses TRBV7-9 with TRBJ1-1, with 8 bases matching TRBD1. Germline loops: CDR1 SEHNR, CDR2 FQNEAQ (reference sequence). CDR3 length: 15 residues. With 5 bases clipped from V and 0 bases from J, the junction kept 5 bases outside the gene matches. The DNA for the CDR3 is TGTGCCAGCAGCCCGACAGGGGCGGTGAACACTGAAGCTTTCTTT. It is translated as CASSPTGAVNTEAFF.

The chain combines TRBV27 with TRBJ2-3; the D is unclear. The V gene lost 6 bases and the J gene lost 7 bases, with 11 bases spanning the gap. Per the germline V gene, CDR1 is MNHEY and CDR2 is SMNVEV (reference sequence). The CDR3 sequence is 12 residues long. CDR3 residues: CASRPGFNTQYF. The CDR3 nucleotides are TGTGCCAGCAGGCCCGGCTTTAATACGCAGTATTTT.

The CDR3 loop reads CASSPGTGSVETQYF. The CDR3, as DNA: TGCGCCAGCAGCCCGGGGACAGGGTCCGTAGAGACCCAGTACTTC. The gene calls are TRBV4-3 and TRBJ2-5; the match to TRBD1 covers 9 bases. With 4 bases clipped from V and 4 bases from J, the junction kept 7 bases outside the gene matches. The germline gives CDR1 LGHNA, CDR2 YSLEER. This CDR3 spans 15 amino acids.

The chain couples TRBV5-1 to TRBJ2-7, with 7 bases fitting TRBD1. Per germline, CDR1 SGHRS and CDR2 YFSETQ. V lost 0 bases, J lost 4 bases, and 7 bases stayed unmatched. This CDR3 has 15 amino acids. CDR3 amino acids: CASSLEGQLTYEQYF. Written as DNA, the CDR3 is TGCGCCAGCAGCTTGGAGGGACAGTTAACGTACGAGCAGTACTTC.

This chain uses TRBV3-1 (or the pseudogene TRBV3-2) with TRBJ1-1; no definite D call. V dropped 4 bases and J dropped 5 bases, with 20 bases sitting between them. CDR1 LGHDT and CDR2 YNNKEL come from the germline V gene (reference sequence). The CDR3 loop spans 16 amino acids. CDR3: CASSPLTSGGLTEAFF. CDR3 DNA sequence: TGTGCCAGCAGCCCTCTTACCTCAGGAGGGTTAACTGAAGCTTTCTTT.

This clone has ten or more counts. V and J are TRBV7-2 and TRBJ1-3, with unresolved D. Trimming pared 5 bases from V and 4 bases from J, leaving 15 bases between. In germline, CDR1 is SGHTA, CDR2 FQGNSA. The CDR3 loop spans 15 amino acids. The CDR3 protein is CASSLVEGAGNTIYF. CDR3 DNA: TGTGCCAGCAGCCTTGTGGAGGGAGCCGGAAACACCATATATTTT. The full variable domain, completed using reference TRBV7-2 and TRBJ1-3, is GAGVSQSPSNKVTEKGKDVELRCDPISGHTALYWYRQSLGQGLEFLIYFQGNSAPDKSGLPSDRFSAERTGGSVSTLTIQRTQQEDSAVYLCASSLVEGAGNTIYFGEGSWLTVV.

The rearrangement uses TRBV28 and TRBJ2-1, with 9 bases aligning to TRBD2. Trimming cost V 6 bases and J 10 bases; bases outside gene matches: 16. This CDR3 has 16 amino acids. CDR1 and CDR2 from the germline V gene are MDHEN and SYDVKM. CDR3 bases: TGTGCCAGCAGCCCCCGCGGTCGCGGGGGGGCCCGGGAGCAGTTCTTC. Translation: CASSPRGRGGAREQFF.

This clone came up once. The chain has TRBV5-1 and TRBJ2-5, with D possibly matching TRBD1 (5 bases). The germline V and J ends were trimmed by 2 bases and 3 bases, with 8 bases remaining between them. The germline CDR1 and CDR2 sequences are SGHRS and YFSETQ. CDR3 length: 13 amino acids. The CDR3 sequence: CASSFTGEETQYF. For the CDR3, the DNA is TGCGCCAGCAGCTTCACAGGAGAAGAGACCCAGTACTTC.

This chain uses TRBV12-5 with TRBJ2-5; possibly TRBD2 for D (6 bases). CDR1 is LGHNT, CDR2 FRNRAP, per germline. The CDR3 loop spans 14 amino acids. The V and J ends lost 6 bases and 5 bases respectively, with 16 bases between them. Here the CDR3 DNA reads TGTGCTAGTGGCTCCGGGACTTGGGGCGAGACCCAGTACTTC. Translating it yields CASGSGTWGETQYF.

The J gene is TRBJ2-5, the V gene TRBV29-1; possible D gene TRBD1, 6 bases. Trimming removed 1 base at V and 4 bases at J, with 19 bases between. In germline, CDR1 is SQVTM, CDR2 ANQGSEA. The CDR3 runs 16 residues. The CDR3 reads CSVEGGGPPRGETQYF. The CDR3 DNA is TGCAGCGTTGAAGGAGGGGGACCCCCGAGAGGAGAGACCCAGTACTTC.